These 5 T cell receptor beta chains were all obtained from the same sample, sequenced in a study of blood T cell repertoires in COVID-19 (dated by TCRdb to the early 2020s). The library was made by the immunoSEQ multiplex PCR assay. TCRdb's version of the immuneACCESS table is confined to in-frame rearrangements and falls short of the full clone set. An unresolved V gene accounts for under half of the shortfall where checked; the remainder is of unknown origin. Within this sample are over 300,000 clones, with around 85% of them counted one time only. The top ten hold approximately 7.6% of the sample. Material: peripheral blood. The receptors were sampled from a human donor in a cohort sampled during active COVID-19.

This clone was observed once. The chain employs TRBV5-6 and TRBJ1-2; D not certain. V gave up 0 bases and J gave up 3 bases, with 6 bases separating them. Germline loops: CDR1 SGHDT, CDR2 YYEEEE. CDR3 length: 13 amino acids. The CDR3 reads CASSLEDYYGYTF. The CDR3 bases are TGTGCCAGCAGCTTGGAGGACTACTATGGCTACACCTTC.

The chain joins TRBV7-3 to TRBJ2-2; possible D gene TRBD2, 6 bases. The germline V gene has CDR1 SGHTA and CDR2 FQGTGA. Trimming removed 2 bases from V and 14 bases from J, with 15 bases in between. This CDR3 is built from 13 residues. The CDR3 protein is CASSLRAGRGLFF. Here the CDR3 DNA reads TGTGCCAGCAGCTTACGGGCAGGGCGGGGTCTGTTTTTT.

The chain is built from TRBV2 and TRBJ2-1, with 10 bases that match TRBD1. Germline V gene sequence: CDR1 SNHLY, CDR2 FYNNEI. Unmatched junction bases numbered 10, after V lost 6 bases and J lost 11 bases. There are 14 residues in the CDR3. The CDR3 DNA reads as TGTGCCAGCAGGGAGGGACAGGGGACGGTTAAGCAGTTCTTC. This sequence encodes CASREGQGTVKQFF.

J is TRBJ1-1 and V is TRBV6-5; D might be TRBD1 (5 bases). CDR3 length: 15 amino acids. The V end lost 0 bases, the J end lost 1 base, and 9 bases lay between the germline ends. Germline CDR1 MNHEY, CDR2 SVGAGI. The CDR3 sequence: CASSYSGGRNTEAFF. In nucleotides, the CDR3 is TGTGCCAGCAGTTACTCGGGGGGAAGGAACACTGAAGCTTTCTTT.

The chain recombines TRBV19 with TRBJ1-4; TRBD1 matches at 8 bases. This CDR3 has 14 amino acids. Trimming removed 5 bases from V and 7 bases from J; junction bases left unmatched: 6. Germline CDR1 LNHDA, CDR2 SQIVND (reference sequence). CDR3 protein: CASSPGQGGEKLFF. For the CDR3, the DNA is TGTGCCAGTAGTCCTGGACAGGGCGGTGAAAAACTGTTTTTT.